One and the same sample provided the 11 T cell receptor beta chains below, sequenced in a study of blood T cell repertoires in COVID-19. Sequencing was performed with immunoSEQ multiplex PCR; in TCRdb, only in-frame clones are kept and a portion is missing. This sample has 210,000 or so clones; about 87% occur once, and the top ten carry less than 3%. Sequencing was carried out using peripheral blood. These receptors originate from a man under 40 with COVID-19, enrolled during active disease.

The DNA for the CDR3 is TGTGCCAGCAGTCCCTCGGCGGGAGGGCCATGGGACAATGAGCAGTTCTTC. It is translated as CASSPSAGGPWDNEQFF. V and J are TRBV27 and TRBJ2-1; 9 nucleotides agree with TRBD2. Trimming removed 5 bases from V and 5 bases from J; junction bases left unmatched: 13. In germline, CDR1 is MNHEY, CDR2 SMNVEV (reference sequence). CDR3 length: 17 residues.

The chain recombines TRBV28 with TRBJ1-4, with a tentative D call TRBD1 (5 bases). Between the trimmed V and J ends, which lost 8 bases and 3 bases, there was a span of 19 bases. This CDR3 region has 16 residues. Germline CDR1 reads MDHEN; CDR2 reads SYDVKM. CDR3 amino acids: CASGSNGRGANEKLFF. The CDR3 DNA follows: TGTGCCAGCGGATCAAATGGTAGGGGCGCTAATGAAAAACTGTTTTTT.

The chain joins TRBV9 to TRBJ2-7; TRBD2 matches 13 bases. CDR3 length: 15 residues. V shed 4 bases, J shed 4 bases, and the junction held 5 bases outside the gene matches. From germline, CDR1 is SGDLS and CDR2 YYNGEE. DNA for the CDR3: TGTGCCAGCAGCCCCGGACTAGCGGGAGCTTACGAGCAGTACTTC. This codes for CASSPGLAGAYEQYF.

The chain uses TRBV5-4 and TRBJ2-6; D is perhaps TRBD1 (5 bases). Per germline, CDR1 SGHNT and CDR2 YYREEE (reference sequence). This CDR3 is 15 amino acids long. V was clipped by 0 bases and J by 1 base, with 5 bases between them. CDR3 sequence (DNA): TGTGCCAGCAGCTTGGCAGGGTCTGGGGCCAACGTCCTGACTTTC. It codes for CASSLAGSGANVLTF.

This clone has only one observation. The chain joins TRBV7-3 to TRBJ2-1; no definite D call. Trimming cost V 0 bases and J 12 bases, with 15 bases left between them. The CDR3 totals 14 residues. Germline V gene data show CDR1 as SGHTA and CDR2 as FQGTGA. The CDR3 sequence: CASSLTRNHGWQFF. The CDR3 nucleotides read TGTGCCAGCAGCTTAACCAGGAACCACGGCTGGCAGTTCTTC.

V is TRBV27 and J is TRBJ2-7; TRBD1 matches at 9 bases. Germline V gene lookup returns CDR1 MNHEY and CDR2 SMNVEV (reference sequence). This CDR3 comprises 15 residues. V lost 5 bases, J lost 2 bases, and 7 bases stayed unmatched. In DNA, the CDR3 is TGTGCCAGCAGTCCCGGACAGGGGACAACCTACGAGCAGTACTTC. It is translated as CASSPGQGTTYEQYF.

The chain has TRBV7-8 and TRBJ1-2; maybe TRBD1 (6 bases). V shed 1 base and J shed 8 bases, with 17 bases lying between them. The CDR3 sequence is 15 residues long. CDR1 is SGHVS, CDR2 FQNEAQ, per germline. DNA of the CDR3: TGTGCCAGCAGCTTAGTGGACAGACCTTCTGAAGGCTACACCTTC. Translation gives CASSLVDRPSEGYTF.

The gene calls are TRBV28 and TRBJ2-1, with D unresolved. V was cut by 3 bases and J by 10 bases, with 10 bases left in between. Looked up from germline, CDR1 is MDHEN and CDR2 is SYDVKM. This CDR3 region has 12 residues. The CDR3 loop is CASSFTRGEQFF. The DNA for the CDR3 is TGTGCCAGCAGTTTCACCCGAGGAGAGCAGTTCTTC.

This clone was seen once. The CDR3 region is CASSFSTDNEQFF. In DNA form, the CDR3 reads TGTGCCAGCAGCTTTAGTACAGACAATGAGCAGTTCTTC. The V call is TRBV7-2, the J call TRBJ2-1; D unclear. Germline CDR1 and CDR2: SGHTA and FQGNSA. This CDR3 spans 13 amino acids. The germline V and J ends were trimmed by 3 bases and 5 bases, with 8 bases remaining between them. Drawing the rest from reference TRBV7-2 and TRBJ2-1, the complete variable domain is GAGVSQSPSNKVTEKGKDVELRCDPISGHTALYWYRQSLGQGLEFLIYFQGNSAPDKSGLPSDRFSAERTGGSVSTLTIQRTQQEDSAVYLCASSFSTDNEQFFGPGTRLTVL.

V usage is TRBV2 and J usage is TRBJ2-7; 16 bases match TRBD2. Germline trimming cut 6 bases from V and 7 bases from J; bases unmatched to any gene: 6. The length of the CDR3 is 15 residues. The germline V gene encodes CDR1 SNHLY and CDR2 FYNNEI. CDR3 nucleotide sequence: TGTGCCAGCAGGACACCGGGACTAGCGGGAGGGGAGCAGTACTTC. Amino acids: CASRTPGLAGGEQYF.

This chain joins TRBV6-6 and TRBJ1-1, with D perhaps matching TRBD1 (5 bases). Trimming removed 2 bases from V and 1 base from J, with 11 bases in between. The CDR3 runs to 15 residues. Germline V gene sequence: CDR1 MNHNY, CDR2 SVGAGI (reference sequence). This CDR3 reads CASSYLGHPNTEAFF. The CDR3 coding sequence is TGTGCCAGCAGTTACCTGGGGCACCCGAACACTGAAGCTTTCTTT.